Reported below is one T cell receptor (beta chain). What it recognizes is unknown. Assay: immunoSEQ multiplex PCR; the TCRdb copy retains only in-frame clones and omits some. This sample has 130,000 to 150,000 clones, with roughly 80% found just once. This record belongs to a study of T cell responses to AZD1222 COVID-19 vaccine. The CDR3 runs 17 residues. V lost 4 bases and J 8 bases, leaving 22 bases between the germline ends. From germline, CDR1 is SGHKS and CDR2 YYEKEE (reference sequence). Study findings and constraints: Females made up more of the donors, who were largely white British, and clonal diversity may have come out too low.

The origin of this receptor is an adult in good health. The source material was peripheral blood, sampled on day 0 of MenACWY control vaccination. The gene calls are TRBV5-5 and TRBJ1-6; a possible D gene is TRBD1 (5 bases). The CDR3 DNA is TGTGCCAGCAGCGCCCTGACGGTGCAGGGAAGGGATTCACCCCTCCACTTT. Translation gives CASSALTVQGRDSPLHF.